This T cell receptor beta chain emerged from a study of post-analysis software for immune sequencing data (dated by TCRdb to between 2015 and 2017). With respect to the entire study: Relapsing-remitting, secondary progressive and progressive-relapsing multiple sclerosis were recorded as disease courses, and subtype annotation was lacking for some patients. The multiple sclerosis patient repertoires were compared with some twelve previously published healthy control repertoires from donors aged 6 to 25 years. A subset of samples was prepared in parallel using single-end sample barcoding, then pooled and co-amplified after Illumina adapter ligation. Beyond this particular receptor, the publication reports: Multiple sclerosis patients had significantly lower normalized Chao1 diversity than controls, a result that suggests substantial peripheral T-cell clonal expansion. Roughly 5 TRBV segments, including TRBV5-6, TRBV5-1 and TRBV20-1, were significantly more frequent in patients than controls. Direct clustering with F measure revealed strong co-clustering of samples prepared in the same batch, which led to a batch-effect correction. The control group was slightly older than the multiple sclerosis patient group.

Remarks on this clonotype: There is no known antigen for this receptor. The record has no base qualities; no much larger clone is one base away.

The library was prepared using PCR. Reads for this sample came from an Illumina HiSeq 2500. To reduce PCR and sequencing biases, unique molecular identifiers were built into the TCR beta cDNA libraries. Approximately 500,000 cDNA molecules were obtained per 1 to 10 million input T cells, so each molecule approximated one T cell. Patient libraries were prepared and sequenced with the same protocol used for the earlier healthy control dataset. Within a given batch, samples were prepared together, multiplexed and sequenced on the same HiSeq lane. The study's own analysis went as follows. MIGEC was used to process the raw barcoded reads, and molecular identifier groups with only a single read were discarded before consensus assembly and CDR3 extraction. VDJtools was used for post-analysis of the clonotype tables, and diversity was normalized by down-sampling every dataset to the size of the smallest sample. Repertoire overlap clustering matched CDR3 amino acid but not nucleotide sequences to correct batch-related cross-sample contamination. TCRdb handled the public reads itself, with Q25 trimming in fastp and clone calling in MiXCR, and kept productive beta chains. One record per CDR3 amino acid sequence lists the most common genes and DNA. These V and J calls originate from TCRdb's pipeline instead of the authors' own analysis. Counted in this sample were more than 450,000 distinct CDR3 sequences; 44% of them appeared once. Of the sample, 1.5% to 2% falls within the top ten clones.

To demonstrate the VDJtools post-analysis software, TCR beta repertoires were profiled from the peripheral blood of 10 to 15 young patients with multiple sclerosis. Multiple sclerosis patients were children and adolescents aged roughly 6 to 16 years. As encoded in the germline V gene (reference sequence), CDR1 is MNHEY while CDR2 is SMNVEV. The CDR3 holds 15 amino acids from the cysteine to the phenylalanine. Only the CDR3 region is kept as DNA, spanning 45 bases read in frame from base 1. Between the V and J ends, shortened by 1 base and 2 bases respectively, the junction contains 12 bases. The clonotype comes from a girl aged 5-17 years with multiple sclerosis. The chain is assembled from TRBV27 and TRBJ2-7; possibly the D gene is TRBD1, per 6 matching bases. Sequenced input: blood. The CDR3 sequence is CASSLYSAGAYEQYF. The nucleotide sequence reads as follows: TGTGCCAGCAGTTTATATTCGGCAGGGGCCTACGAGCAGTACTTC.